This T cell receptor beta chain appears in the sequencing data of a study of shared clonotypes between healthy human individuals. This clone has only one observation. Antigen: not known. Generated by immunoSEQ multiplex PCR, the TCRdb table keeps only in-frame clones and is missing some. The data hold 950,000 to 1,100,000 clones, with 65% to 75% observed a single time. Per the germline V gene, CDR1 is SGHTA and CDR2 is FQGNSA. This CDR3 has 14 amino acids. V was clipped by 5 bases and J by 3 bases, with 12 bases between them. Notes on the study in general: When naive CD4 clonotypes were compared across a few donors, 5% to 5.5% were shared. Only a few donors were included, so the genetic and exposure-history diversity represented was limited. Clonotypes shared by all four sorted-subset donors had higher generation probabilities than non-shared clonotypes.

The sequencing input was memory CD4+ T cells sorted from blood. Subset noted: CD45RA-negative fraction. This clonotype was obtained from a man between 18 and 29 years old in good health. The rearrangement links TRBV7-2 to TRBJ2-3; no definite D call. This chain's CDR3 is CASSALSKTDTQYF. CDR3 nucleotide sequence: TGTGCCAGCAGCGCCTTATCAAAAACAGATACGCAGTATTTT.